Listed below are T cell receptor beta chains from one sample, sequenced in a study of OX40 agonist ivuxolimab in advanced cancers. Sequencing used immunoSEQ multiplex PCR; TCRdb keeps in-frame clones, though not all of them. The table records about 20,000 clones, 80% to 90% of them present only once. This material consisted of CD4+ or CD8+ T cells sorted from blood, taken in a trial of the OX40 agonist ivuxolimab. The receptors come from an adult with an advanced solid tumor such as melanoma, head and neck, liver or kidney cancer. Each CDR3 is given with its conserved first and last residue. The D gene is left open where the match is weak. Clone size, where shown, is once, few, many, or a class for clones that have expanded.

clone size: -
V gene: TRBV30
J gene: TRBJ2-5
D gene: -
CDR3 protein: CAWSGRGAEETQYF
CDR3 DNA: TGTGCCTGGAGTGGGAGGGGGGCAGAAGAGACCCAGTACTTC

clone size: few
V gene: TRBV10-2
J gene: TRBJ1-2
D gene: -
CDR3 protein: CASRKYVTGGFGYTF
CDR3 DNA: TGCGCCAGCAGAAAGTATGTGACCGGGGGATTCGGCTACACCTTC

clone size: -
V gene: TRBV4-1
J gene: TRBJ2-7
D gene: -
CDR3 protein: CASSQVLTYEQYF
CDR3 DNA: TGCGCCAGCAGCCAAGTCCTTACCTACGAGCAGTACTTC

clone size: -
V gene: TRBV7-9
J gene: TRBJ2-7
D gene: TRBD1
CDR3 protein: CASSSYGTGNEQYF
CDR3 DNA: TGTGCCAGCAGCTCGTACGGGACAGGGAACGAGCAGTACTTC

clone size: -
V gene: TRBV5-1
J gene: TRBJ2-1
D gene: TRBD2
CDR3 protein: CASGLAGAYNEQFF
CDR3 DNA: TGCGCCAGTGGACTAGCGGGAGCCTACAATGAGCAGTTCTTC

clone size: -
V gene: TRBV7-9
J gene: TRBJ2-3
D gene: -
CDR3 protein: CASSLSVSDTQYF
CDR3 DNA: TGTGCCAGCAGCTTAAGTGTGTCAGATACGCAGTATTTT

clone size: -
V gene: TRBV9
J gene: TRBJ2-2
D gene: -
CDR3 protein: CASSVGQMLFF
CDR3 DNA: TGTGCCAGCAGCGTAGGACAAATGTTGTTTTTT

clone size: -
V gene: TRBV7-1
J gene: TRBJ2-3
D gene: TRBD1
CDR3 protein: CASSHRGPDSTDTQYF
CDR3 DNA: TGTGCCAGCAGCCACAGGGGGCCCGATAGCACAGATACGCAGTATTTT

clone size: once
V gene: TRBV9
J gene: TRBJ2-3
D gene: -
CDR3 protein: CASSSPGRRAGSTDTQYF
CDR3 DNA: TGTGCCAGCAGCTCCCCGGGGAGGAGGGCGGGTAGCACAGATACGCAGTATTTT

clone size: few
V gene: TRBV7-9
J gene: TRBJ2-7
D gene: -
CDR3 protein: CASSLEDFYEQYF
CDR3 DNA: TGTGCCAGCAGCTTGGAGGATTTCTACGAGCAGTACTTC

clone size: -
V gene: TRBV19
J gene: TRBJ2-3
D gene: -
CDR3 protein: CASSILGNSDTQYF
CDR3 DNA: TGTGCCAGTAGTATTCTGGGCAACTCAGATACGCAGTATTTT

clone size: once
V gene: TRBV14
J gene: TRBJ1-2
D gene: TRBD1
CDR3 protein: CASSQDDRAYYGYTF
CDR3 DNA: TGTGCCAGCAGCCAAGATGACAGGGCCTACTATGGCTACACCTTC

clone size: -
V gene: TRBV13
J gene: TRBJ2-1
D gene: -
CDR3 protein: CASSFTGQGGYHNEQFF
CDR3 DNA: TGTGCCAGCAGCTTCACCGGACAGGGAGGGTACCACAATGAGCAGTTCTTC

clone size: -
V gene: TRBV5-1
J gene: TRBJ2-3
D gene: -
CDR3 protein: CASSLDDGTDTQYF
CDR3 DNA: TGCGCCAGCAGCTTGGATGACGGCACAGATACGCAGTATTTT

clone size: -
V gene: TRBV7-9
J gene: TRBJ2-7
D gene: -
CDR3 protein: CASSLTGPGEQYF
CDR3 DNA: TGTGCCAGCAGCTTAACAGGGCCGGGGGAGCAGTACTTC

clone size: -
V gene: TRBV9
J gene: TRBJ2-7
D gene: TRBD1
CDR3 protein: CASSPDRAEHEQYF
CDR3 DNA: TGTGCCAGCAGCCCCGACAGGGCCGAACACGAGCAGTACTTC

clone size: once
V gene: TRBV7-9
J gene: TRBJ1-5
D gene: -
CDR3 protein: CASSLGGHGPLNQPQHF
CDR3 DNA: TGTGCCAGCAGCTTAGGAGGCCACGGCCCCCTCAATCAGCCCCAGCATTTT

clone size: -
V gene: TRBV4-1
J gene: TRBJ2-5
D gene: -
CDR3 protein: CASSPRTASYQETQYF
CDR3 DNA: TGCGCCAGCAGCCCTCGGACAGCTTCGTACCAAGAGACCCAGTACTTC

clone size: -
V gene: TRBV27
J gene: TRBJ2-7
D gene: TRBD1
CDR3 protein: CASSLDRGHEQYF
CDR3 DNA: TGTGCCAGCAGTTTAGACAGGGGCCACGAGCAGTACTTC

clone size: -
V gene: TRBV14
J gene: TRBJ2-7
D gene: TRBD2
CDR3 protein: CASSLIAGYSYEQYF
CDR3 DNA: TGTGCCAGCAGCCTAATAGCGGGCTATTCCTACGAGCAGTACTTC

clone size: -
V gene: TRBV6-5
J gene: TRBJ1-2
D gene: -
CDR3 protein: CASSYSTGDFYGYTF
CDR3 DNA: TGTGCCAGCAGTTACTCGACAGGCGATTTCTATGGCTACACCTTC

clone size: -
V gene: TRBV9
J gene: TRBJ2-2
D gene: -
CDR3 protein: CASSTQTGELFF
CDR3 DNA: TGTGCCAGCAGCACTCAGACGGGGGAGCTGTTTTTT

clone size: -
V gene: TRBV6-5
J gene: TRBJ2-7
D gene: TRBD1
CDR3 protein: CASSLGQGTSYEQYF
CDR3 DNA: TGTGCCAGCAGTTTGGGACAGGGGACCTCCTACGAGCAGTACTTC

clone size: once
V gene: TRBV25-1
J gene: TRBJ2-7
D gene: -
CDR3 protein: CASSESGTDAYEQYF
CDR3 DNA: TGTGCCAGCAGTGAATCTGGGACGGATGCCTACGAGCAGTACTTC

clone size: -
V gene: TRBV6-1
J gene: TRBJ1-1
D gene: -
CDR3 protein: CASSEARLITEAFF
CDR3 DNA: TGTGCCAGCAGTGAAGCTAGACTAATCACTGAAGCTTTCTTT

clone size: -
V gene: TRBV6-6
J gene: TRBJ1-2
D gene: -
CDR3 protein: CASSGRGNYGYTF
CDR3 DNA: TGTGCCAGCAGTGGCCGCGGGAACTATGGCTACACCTTC

clone size: -
V gene: TRBV10-3
J gene: TRBJ2-7
D gene: TRBD1
CDR3 protein: CAISESLVGQSYEQYF
CDR3 DNA: TGTGCCATCAGTGAGTCGTTGGTGGGACAGTCATACGAGCAGTACTTC

clone size: -
V gene: TRBV13
J gene: TRBJ2-1
D gene: TRBD2
CDR3 protein: CASTQSLAGYNEQFF
CDR3 DNA: TGTGCCAGCACCCAATCACTAGCGGGTTACAATGAGCAGTTCTTC

clone size: -
V gene: TRBV28
J gene: TRBJ2-3
D gene: TRBD1
CDR3 protein: CASSFRTGHTDTQYF
CDR3 DNA: TGTGCCAGCAGTTTCAGGACAGGGCACACAGATACGCAGTATTTT

clone size: -
V gene: TRBV28
J gene: TRBJ1-2
D gene: -
CDR3 protein: CASSGTLPGHPHGYTF
CDR3 DNA: TGTGCCAGCAGCGGTACCCTTCCGGGACACCCCCATGGCTACACCTTC

clone size: -
V gene: TRBV9
J gene: TRBJ1-3
D gene: -
CDR3 protein: CASSVDENTIYF
CDR3 DNA: TGTGCCAGCAGCGTAGACGAAAACACCATATATTTT

clone size: few
V gene: TRBV11-2
J gene: TRBJ2-1
D gene: TRBD1
CDR3 protein: CASRPRTGDLWNEQFF
CDR3 DNA: TGTGCCAGCAGACCCCGGACAGGGGATCTTTGGAATGAGCAGTTCTTC

clone size: -
V gene: TRBV30
J gene: TRBJ1-5
D gene: -
CDR3 protein: CAWSVLGVGQPQHF
CDR3 DNA: TGTGCCTGGAGTGTACTGGGGGTTGGTCAGCCCCAGCATTTT

clone size: -
V gene: TRBV4-1
J gene: TRBJ2-2
D gene: TRBD1
CDR3 protein: CASSLPDRGANTGELFF
CDR3 DNA: TGCGCCAGCAGCCTACCGGACAGGGGGGCGAACACCGGGGAGCTGTTTTTT

clone size: -
V gene: TRBV9
J gene: TRBJ1-3
D gene: -
CDR3 protein: CASRGEGNTIYF
CDR3 DNA: TGTGCCAGCAGGGGGGAAGGAAACACCATATATTTT

clone size: -
V gene: TRBV29-1
J gene: TRBJ2-7
D gene: TRBD1
CDR3 protein: CSVLQGKGHEQYF
CDR3 DNA: TGCAGCGTTCTACAGGGGAAAGGCCACGAGCAGTACTTC

clone size: -
V gene: TRBV27
J gene: TRBJ1-1
D gene: -
CDR3 protein: CASSLGLNTEAFF
CDR3 DNA: TGTGCCAGCAGTTTAGGACTGAACACTGAAGCTTTCTTT

clone size: -
V gene: TRBV11-2
J gene: TRBJ2-7
D gene: -
CDR3 protein: CASSLSDSHRGEQYF
CDR3 DNA: TGTGCCAGCAGCTTATCAGACTCCCACCGCGGGGAGCAGTACTTC

clone size: medium-sized
V gene: TRBV5-4
J gene: TRBJ2-3
D gene: -
CDR3 protein: CASSSGPSTDTQYF
CDR3 DNA: TGTGCCAGCAGCTCGGGACCAAGCACAGATACGCAGTATTTT

clone size: once
V gene: TRBV9
J gene: TRBJ1-5
D gene: -
CDR3 protein: CASSAADSGPQHF
CDR3 DNA: TGTGCCAGCAGCGCCGCCGATTCGGGGCCCCAGCATTTT

clone size: -
V gene: TRBV5-5
J gene: TRBJ2-5
D gene: -
CDR3 protein: CASSPRQAGETQYF
CDR3 DNA: TGTGCCAGCAGCCCTCGCCAGGCAGGAGAGACCCAGTACTTC

clone size: -
V gene: TRBV6-5
J gene: TRBJ1-2
D gene: -
CDR3 protein: CASSYSGTFGYTF
CDR3 DNA: TGTGCCAGCAGTTACTCGGGGACGTTCGGCTACACCTTC

clone size: -
V gene: TRBV19
J gene: TRBJ2-7
D gene: -
CDR3 protein: CASSTRQGGSASEQYF
CDR3 DNA: TGTGCCAGTAGTACAAGACAAGGGGGATCCGCAAGCGAGCAGTACTTC

clone size: -
V gene: TRBV10-3
J gene: TRBJ2-6
D gene: -
CDR3 protein: CAISVSGDTISGANVLTF
CDR3 DNA: TGTGCCATCAGTGTGTCTGGGGACACCATCTCTGGGGCCAACGTCCTGACTTTC

clone size: -
V gene: TRBV19
J gene: TRBJ1-2
D gene: TRBD1
CDR3 protein: CASSFSGGTNYGYTF
CDR3 DNA: TGTGCCAGTAGTTTTTCAGGGGGGACAAACTATGGCTACACCTTC

clone size: -
V gene: TRBV7-3
J gene: TRBJ2-5
D gene: -
CDR3 protein: CASSSGGGSQETQYF
CDR3 DNA: TGTGCCAGCAGTTCAGGTGGGGGCAGCCAAGAGACCCAGTACTTC

clone size: -
V gene: TRBV6-4
J gene: TRBJ2-1
D gene: TRBD2
CDR3 protein: CASKAGSSGSLSEQFF
CDR3 DNA: TGTGCCAGCAAAGCCGGCTCTAGCGGGAGCCTAAGTGAGCAGTTCTTC

clone size: -
V gene: TRBV28
J gene: TRBJ2-7
D gene: -
CDR3 protein: CASSLRNYEQYF
CDR3 DNA: TGTGCCAGCAGCTTGCGAAACTACGAGCAGTACTTC

clone size: -
V gene: TRBV19
J gene: TRBJ2-1
D gene: -
CDR3 protein: CASSGPASYNEQFF
CDR3 DNA: TGTGCCAGTAGTGGCCCAGCCTCTTACAATGAGCAGTTCTTC

clone size: -
V gene: TRBV27
J gene: TRBJ2-6
D gene: TRBD1
CDR3 protein: CASKWTGGAGANVLTF
CDR3 DNA: TGTGCCAGCAAATGGACAGGGGGGGCTGGGGCCAACGTCCTGACTTTC

clone size: once
V gene: TRBV10-3
J gene: TRBJ1-2
D gene: -
CDR3 protein: CAITFDGELNYGYTF
CDR3 DNA: TGTGCCATCACCTTCGACGGGGAGCTTAACTATGGCTACACCTTC

clone size: once
V gene: TRBV14
J gene: TRBJ2-3
D gene: TRBD1
CDR3 protein: CASSQTGGWSTDTQYF
CDR3 DNA: TGTGCCAGCAGCCAAACAGGGGGCTGGAGCACAGATACGCAGTATTTT

clone size: once
V gene: TRBV5-1
J gene: TRBJ2-7
D gene: TRBD2
CDR3 protein: CASSLGLAGASYEQYF
CDR3 DNA: TGCGCCAGCAGCTTGGGTTTAGCGGGAGCAAGTTACGAGCAGTACTTC